This T cell receptor beta chain was profiled in a study of cytomegalovirus exposure and HLA in healthy donors. Both 60 Vbeta primers and 13 Jbeta primers went into the PCR. The data were produced by immunoSEQ multiplex PCR, yet TCRdb's version contains in-frame clones alone and is incomplete. Here the sample table reports about 54,000 clones. This TCR was sampled from a woman in her 40s in good health and CMV-seronegative. The sequenced sample consisted of PBMCs.

The CDR3 spells CASSRQGQDTEAFF. The CDR3 DNA follows: TGTGCCAGCAGCAGGCAGGGGCAGGACACTGAAGCTTTCTTT. The rearrangement links TRBV7-2 to TRBJ1-1; TRBD1 is a possible D gene (6 bases). Germline lookup yields CDR1 SGHTA and CDR2 FQGNSA. The CDR3 is 14 amino acids. Trimming shortened V by 5 bases and J by 3 bases, and 13 bases separated the two germline ends.